This T cell receptor beta chain comes out of a study of OX40 agonist ivuxolimab in advanced cancers. For the study at large: The dose-escalation group included hepatocellular carcinoma, melanoma, renal cell carcinoma and head and neck cancer.

Findings of the study overall: Low clonal expansion, among the lowest seen, marked partial responders at 0.1-3.0 mg/kg.

About this clone itself: Its antigen is as yet unknown.

Profiled with immunoSEQ multiplex PCR; TCRdb holds only in-frame clones, not every one. The sample lists around 53,000 clones, 60% to 80% occurring once. The CDR3 runs 14 residues. V dropped 7 bases and J dropped 4 bases, with 16 bases sitting between them. Germline V gene sequence: CDR1 LNHDA, CDR2 SQIVND (reference sequence). Sequenced here: CD4+ or CD8+ T cells sorted from blood, sampled in a trial of the OX40 agonist ivuxolimab. The TCR comes from an adult with an advanced solid tumor such as melanoma, head and neck, liver or kidney cancer. The chain carries TRBV19 and TRBJ1-2; D remains ambiguous. The CDR3 here is CASTAALLGYGYTF. The DNA for the CDR3 is TGTGCCAGTACAGCGGCTCTCCTAGGCTATGGCTACACCTTC.